The 8 T cell receptor beta chains reported below all come from one sample, sequenced in a study of T cells in Graves' hyperthyroidism and ophthalmopathy. TCR beta CDR3 regions were amplified from RNA. Primed by the HTBI set, a first-round RT-PCR was run on the TCR CDR3. TCRdb reanalysed the multiplex PCR reads using MiXCR and keeps one entry per CDR3 protein. The table includes about 95,000 distinct CDR3 sequences, roughly 40% detected once. Sequencing was done on a sample of peripheral blood or thyroid tissue (not recorded which). The receptors were gathered from a woman aged 30 to 39 with Graves' hyperthyroidism.

In its sample, this clonotype was seen many times. This chain uses TRBV7-3 with TRBJ1-1; 7 bases agree with TRBD1. J gave up 7 bases and V 2 bases, and 7 bases lay outside the gene matches. Germline V CDR1 and CDR2: SGHTA, FQGTGA. CDR3 length: 14 amino acids. The CDR3 bases are TGTGCCAGCAGCTTATCCCGGGACAGAAATGAAGCTTTCTTT. This codes for CASSLSRDRNEAFF.

The sample holds many counts of this clonotype. The chain recombines TRBV20-1 with TRBJ2-7, with 8 nucleotides matching TRBD1. J was trimmed by 3 bases and V by 4 bases; bases with no gene match: 20. The CDR3 is 18 amino acids. The germline gives CDR1 DFQATT, CDR2 SNEGSKA (reference sequence). The CDR3 DNA follows: TGCAGTGCTACACCCAGGACAGGGAAGGTCCATTACCACTACGAGCAGTACTTC. Its translation: CSATPRTGKVHYHYEQYF.

This clonotype occurred many times. The chain links TRBV7-6 to TRBJ1-4, with D unresolved. The CDR3 length is 16 residues. CDR1 is SGHVS, CDR2 FNYEAQ, per germline. V was clipped by 4 bases and J by 0 bases, with 12 bases between them. In DNA form, the CDR3 reads TGTGCCAGCAGCTCGAGGGTGGGTCCAACTAATGAAAAACTGTTTTTT. It codes for CASSSRVGPTNEKLFF.

Many counts were recorded for this clonotype. The chain carries TRBV7-2 and TRBJ1-2, with D hard to call. V gave up 4 bases and J gave up 4 bases, with 7 bases separating them. Germline CDR1 and CDR2: SGHTA and FQGNSA. The CDR3 is 12 amino acids. DNA for the CDR3: TGTGCCAGCAGCTCCTATGGCTATGGCTACACCTTC. This codes for CASSSYGYGYTF.

The genes are TRBV7-3 and TRBJ1-2; weak D call: TRBD1 (5 bases). Germline CDR1 and CDR2: SGHTA and FQGTGA. The CDR3 has 15 amino acids. Trimming took 5 bases from V and 5 from J, leaving 18 bases between them. The CDR3 nucleotides are TGTGCCAGCAGCCCCCTAGGCAGGGAGAATTATGGCTACACCTTC. Translation gives CASSPLGRENYGYTF. The variable domain in full, with the rest retrieved from reference TRBV7-3 and TRBJ1-2, is GAGVSQTPSNKVTEKGKYVELRCDPISGHTALYWYRQSLGQGPEFLIYFQGTGAADDSGLPNDRFFAVRPEGSVSTLKIQRTERGDSAVYLCASSPLGRENYGYTFGSGTRLTVV.

This clonotype came up many times. The rearrangement links TRBV5-6 to TRBJ2-7; possibly TRBD2 for D (5 bases). Trimming stripped 3 bases from V and 2 bases from J, with 12 bases between. Germline values: CDR1 SGHDT, CDR2 YYEEEE. The CDR3 loop spans 14 amino acids. The CDR3 reads CASSWSGKAYEQYF. Here the CDR3 DNA reads TGTGCCAGCAGCTGGTCCGGGAAAGCCTACGAGCAGTACTTC.

This clonotype was observed many times. This rearrangement joins TRBV7-9 to TRBJ2-2; D unresolved. Germline CDR1 and CDR2: SEHNR and FQNEAQ (reference sequence). The V gene lost 3 bases and the J gene lost 1 base, with 6 bases spanning the gap. The CDR3 is 14 amino acids. CDR3 DNA: TGTGCCAGCAGCTTCGGCTGGAACACCGGGGAGCTGTTTTTT. Protein sequence: CASSFGWNTGELFF.

This clonotype came up many times. The chain combines TRBV27 with TRBJ1-2, with D possibly being TRBD1 (5 bases). The length of the CDR3 is 13 residues. Trimming left V 1 base short and J 7 bases short, with 10 bases between. The germline CDR1 and CDR2 sequences are MNHEY and SMNVEV (reference sequence). The CDR3 protein is CASSLYGAGGYTF. The CDR3 DNA is TGTGCCAGCAGTTTATATGGGGCAGGTGGCTACACCTTC.